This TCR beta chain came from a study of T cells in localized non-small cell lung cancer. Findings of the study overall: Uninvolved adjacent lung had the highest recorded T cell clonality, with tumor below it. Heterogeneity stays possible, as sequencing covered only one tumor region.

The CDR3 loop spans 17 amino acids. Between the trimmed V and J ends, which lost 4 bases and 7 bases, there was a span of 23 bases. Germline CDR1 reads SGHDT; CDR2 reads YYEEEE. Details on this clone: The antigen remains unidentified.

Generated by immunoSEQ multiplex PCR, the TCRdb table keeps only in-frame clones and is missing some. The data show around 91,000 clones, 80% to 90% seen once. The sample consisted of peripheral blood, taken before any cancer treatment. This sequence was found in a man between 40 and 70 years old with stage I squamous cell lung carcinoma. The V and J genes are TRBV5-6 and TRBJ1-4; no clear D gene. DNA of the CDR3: TGTGCCAGCAGCCCCAGGCTCGCGCAGCAAAGTGGTGAAAAACTGTTTTTT. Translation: CASSPRLAQQSGEKLFF.